One and the same sample provided the 15 T cell receptor beta chains below, sequenced in a study of shared clonotypes between healthy human individuals. Profiled with immunoSEQ multiplex PCR; TCRdb holds only in-frame clones, not every one. The data contain some 1,600,000 clones, 98% of them singletons. Material: naive CD4+ T cells sorted from blood. The subset is: CD45RA+ positively selected. The receptors come from a man aged 25-45 years in good health.

The chain recombines TRBV28 with TRBJ2-7, with TRBD1 matching 9 bases. V was pared by 7 bases and J by 7 bases, with 11 bases of the junction left unmatched. The CDR3 length is 14 residues. CDR1 and CDR2 (germline): MDHEN, SYDVKM. The CDR3: CASKPGTGLREQYF. The CDR3 region has the DNA TGTGCCAGCAAACCCGGGACAGGGTTACGTGAGCAGTACTTC.

This clone appeared a single time. V and J are TRBV10-3 and TRBJ1-3; possible D gene TRBD1, 6 bases. CDR3 length equals 13 residues. The germline gives CDR1 ENHRY, CDR2 SYGVKD. V gave up 5 bases and J gave up 1 base, with 6 bases separating them. CDR3 DNA sequence: TGTGCCATCAGTACAGGGTCTGGAAACACCATATATTTT. It specifies CAISTGSGNTIYF.

The V and J genes are TRBV9 and TRBJ2-5; 10 nucleotides align to TRBD1. The ends lost 0 bases at V and 5 bases at J; junction bases unmatched: 4. This CDR3 has 15 amino acids. Germline V CDR1 and CDR2: SGDLS, YYNGEE. The CDR3 nucleotides read TGTGCCAGCAGCGTAGGACAGGGGGCGTGGGAGACCCAGTACTTC. Protein sequence: CASSVGQGAWETQYF.

The chain recombines TRBV9 with TRBJ2-3; 7 bases line up with TRBD1. Germline V CDR1 and CDR2: SGDLS, YYNGEE. CDR3 length: 17 amino acids. The trim removed 4 bases at V and 0 bases at J, leaving 11 bases unmatched. As DNA, the CDR3 is TGTGCCAGCAGCATCCACCTGGGACAGTCTAGCACAGATACGCAGTATTTT. This sequence encodes CASSIHLGQSSTDTQYF.

The rearrangement links TRBV7-9 to TRBJ1-4; 8 bases map to TRBD1. With V trimmed by 5 bases and J by 0 bases, 11 bases remained unmatched. The CDR3 has 18 amino acids. Germline CDR1 and CDR2: SEHNR and FQNEAQ (reference sequence). The CDR3 loop is CASSPTGQEGATNEKLFF. As DNA, the CDR3 is TGTGCCAGCAGCCCGACGGGACAGGAGGGGGCAACTAATGAAAAACTGTTTTTT.

The chain has TRBV6-4 and TRBJ2-2; no definite D call. Germline CDR1 is MRHNA and CDR2 is SNTAGT. The V end was cut by 4 bases, the J end by 0 bases, with 6 bases between. This CDR3 comprises 14 residues. CDR3 amino acids: CASSVSPNTGELFF. CDR3 bases: TGTGCCAGCAGTGTCAGCCCGAACACCGGGGAGCTGTTTTTT.

The V call is TRBV7-3, the J call TRBJ2-7; 9 positions match TRBD2. Germline V gives CDR1 SGHTA, CDR2 FQGTGA. With V trimmed by 3 bases and J by 3 bases, 0 bases remained unmatched. This CDR3 region has 13 residues. The CDR3 DNA follows: TGTGCCAGCAGCTTGCGGGAGGGCTACGAGCAGTACTTC. It translates to CASSLREGYEQYF. The whole variable domain, filled in from reference TRBV7-3 and TRBJ2-7, reads GAGVSQTPSNKVTEKGKYVELRCDPISGHTALYWYRQSLGQGPEFLIYFQGTGAADDSGLPNDRFFAVRPEGSVSTLKIQRTERGDSAVYLCASSLREGYEQYFGPGTRLTVT.

The V call is TRBV19, the J call TRBJ1-3; D uncertain. Germline CDR1 LNHDA, CDR2 SQIVND (reference sequence). The CDR3 covers 13 residues. The V end lost 9 bases, the J end lost 0 bases, and 9 bases lay between the germline ends. The CDR3, as DNA: TGTGCCAGGCCAACAAGCTCTGGAAACACCATATATTTT. Encoded protein: CARPTSSGNTIYF.

This sequence joins TRBV28 and TRBJ1-5; D gene ambiguous. CDR3 length equals 14 residues. Trimming took 2 bases from V and 2 from J, leaving 7 bases between them. Per germline, CDR1 MDHEN and CDR2 SYDVKM. The chain's CDR3 is CASSLRWGNQPQHF. Here the CDR3 DNA reads TGTGCCAGCAGTTTAAGGTGGGGCAATCAGCCCCAGCATTTT.

This chain links TRBV6-1 with TRBJ2-7, with 8 bases that match TRBD2. The CDR3 has 15 amino acids. The germline gives CDR1 MNHNS, CDR2 SASEGT. V shed 2 bases and J 2 bases; nucleotides not matched to a gene: 5. The chain's CDR3 is CASSERTSLTYEQYF. The CDR3 nucleotides are TGTGCCAGCAGTGAAAGGACTAGCTTAACCTACGAGCAGTACTTC.

This sequence joins TRBV5-1 and TRBJ1-1; possibly TRBD1 for D (6 bases). The CDR3 is 14 residues long. V dropped 0 bases and J dropped 7 bases, with 13 bases sitting between them. Germline V gives CDR1 SGHRS, CDR2 YFSETQ. The CDR3 is CASSLGQVQGEAFF. The CDR3 coding sequence is TGCGCCAGCAGCTTGGGACAGGTCCAAGGTGAAGCTTTCTTT. The variable domain in full, with the rest retrieved from reference TRBV5-1 and TRBJ1-1, is KAGVTQTPRYLIKTRGQQVTLSCSPISGHRSVSWYQQTPGQGLQFLFEYFSETQRNKGNFPGRFSGRQFSNSRSEMNVSTLELGDSALYLCASSLGQVQGEAFFGQGTRLTVV.

The V call is TRBV6-5, the J call TRBJ1-3, with D tentatively TRBD1 (5 bases). Germline CDR1 is MNHEY and CDR2 is SVGAGI. The CDR3 loop spans 15 amino acids. Trimming pared 2 bases from V and 0 bases from J, leaving 8 bases between. The CDR3 nucleotides are TGTGCCAGCAGTTACGGGGGGACCTCTGGAAACACCATATATTTT. Protein: CASSYGGTSGNTIYF.

This clone was detected once. The genes are TRBV7-2 and TRBJ2-7, with D unresolved. V lost 1 base to trimming and J lost 0 bases, with 10 bases between them. This CDR3 is 15 amino acids long. CDR1 SGHTA and CDR2 FQGNSA come from the germline V gene. CDR3: CASSLEWRSSYEQYF. In DNA, the CDR3 is TGTGCCAGCAGCTTAGAGTGGCGGAGCTCCTACGAGCAGTACTTC.

In its sample, this clone was seen once. The chain uses TRBV9 and TRBJ1-1, with 8 bases that match TRBD1. J lost 4 bases, V lost 3 bases, and 17 bases had no gene match. This CDR3 has 18 residues. The germline V gene encodes CDR1 SGDLS and CDR2 YYNGEE. CDR3 residues: CASSAQPTGAYPATEAFF. The CDR3 nucleotides are TGTGCCAGCAGCGCCCAACCGACAGGGGCCTACCCGGCCACTGAAGCTTTCTTT.

The V and J genes are TRBV29-1 and TRBJ2-2; 13 bases fit TRBD2. Germline trimming cut 6 bases from V and 4 bases from J; bases unmatched to any gene: 8. The CDR3 runs to 16 residues. Looked up from germline, CDR1 is SQVTM and CDR2 is ANQGSEA. CDR3 DNA: TGCAGCGTATGGACTAGCGGGAGCGGTGGCACCGGGGAGCTGTTTTTT. Translation gives CSVWTSGSGGTGELFF.